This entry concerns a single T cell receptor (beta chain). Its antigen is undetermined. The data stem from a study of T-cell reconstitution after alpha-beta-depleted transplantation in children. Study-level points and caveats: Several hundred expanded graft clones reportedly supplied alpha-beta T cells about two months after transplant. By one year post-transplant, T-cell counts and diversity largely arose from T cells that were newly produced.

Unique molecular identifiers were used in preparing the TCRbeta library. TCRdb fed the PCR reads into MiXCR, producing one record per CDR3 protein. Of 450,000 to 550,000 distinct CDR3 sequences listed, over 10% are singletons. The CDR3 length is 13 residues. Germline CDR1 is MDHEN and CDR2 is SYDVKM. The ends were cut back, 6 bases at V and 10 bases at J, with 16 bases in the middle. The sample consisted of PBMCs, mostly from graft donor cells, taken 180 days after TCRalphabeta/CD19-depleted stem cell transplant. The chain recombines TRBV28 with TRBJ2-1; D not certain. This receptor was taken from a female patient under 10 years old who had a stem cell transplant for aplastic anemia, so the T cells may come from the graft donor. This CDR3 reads CASRNVWVHEQFF. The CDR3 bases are TGTGCCAGCAGAAACGTCTGGGTCCACGAGCAGTTCTTC.